The 16 T cell receptor beta chains below were found in one sample sequenced in a study of shared clonotypes between healthy human individuals. The naive CD8 subset, CD45RO-negative cells positively selected for CCR7, excluded terminally differentiated effector memory CD45RA+ cells. Repertoires were generated with immunoSEQ multiplex PCR, while TCRdb's copy carries only in-frame clones and drops some. In the table there are about 1.9 million clones, roughly 95% of which are singletons. Sequencing was carried out using naive CD8+ T cells from PBMCs. The receptors here all came from a man aged 18 to 30 in good health. Some clones in this sample may be carry-over from other donors' samples.

This chain connects TRBV7-9 to TRBJ1-2, with D perhaps TRBD1 (5 bases). Germline V lookup: CDR1 SEHNR, CDR2 FQNEAQ (reference sequence). This CDR3 comprises 12 residues. V gave up 8 bases and J gave up 5 bases, with 12 bases separating them. The CDR3 here is CASGPTDYGYTF. The CDR3 nucleotides are TGTGCCAGCGGCCCGACAGATTATGGCTACACCTTC. Drawing the rest from reference TRBV7-9 and TRBJ1-2, the complete variable domain is DTGVSQNPRHKITKRGQNVTFRCDPISEHNRLYWYRQTLGQGPEFLTYFQNEAQLEKSRLLSDRFSAERPKGSFSTLEIQRTEQGDSAMYLCASGPTDYGYTFGSGTRLTVV.

V and J are TRBV4-2 and TRBJ2-3, with 11 bases matching TRBD2. After removal of 0 bases from V and 4 bases from J, the junction contained 6 bases not matched to a gene. This CDR3 is built from 17 residues. The germline CDR1 and CDR2 sequences are LGHNA and YNFKEQ. The CDR3 sequence: CASSQDLAGGYADTQYF. For the CDR3, the DNA is TGTGCCAGCAGCCAAGATCTAGCGGGAGGATATGCAGATACGCAGTATTTT.

This chain connects TRBV6-1 to TRBJ1-5; no definite D call. CDR1 is MNHNS and CDR2 is SASEGT in the germline V gene. The CDR3 sequence is 14 residues long. V was pared by 5 bases and J by 2 bases, with 10 bases between. CDR3 coding DNA: TGTGCCAGCAGTCCCGGGCGGGGCAATCAGCCCCAGCATTTT. Its translation is CASSPGRGNQPQHF.

V gene TRBV30 combines with J gene TRBJ1-2; a possible D gene is TRBD1 (6 bases). Between the trimmed V and J ends, which lost 0 bases and 13 bases, there was a span of 18 bases. CDR3 length: 13 amino acids. Germline V lookup: CDR1 GTSNPN, CDR2 SVGIG (reference sequence). CDR3 nucleotides: TGTGCCTGGAGTGTAAACCAGGGGCTTTTCTCCACCTTC. It translates to CAWSVNQGLFSTF.

The chain has TRBV5-1 and TRBJ1-1, with a tentative D call TRBD1 (5 bases). Germline lookup yields CDR1 SGHRS and CDR2 YFSETQ. The CDR3 has 15 amino acids. Trimming stripped 2 bases from V and 5 bases from J, with 16 bases between. CDR3 region: CASSLTQGGGTEAFF. CDR3 nucleotide sequence: TGCGCCAGCAGCTTAACCCAGGGCGGCGGAACTGAAGCTTTCTTT. Supplemented by reference TRBV5-1 and TRBJ1-1, the full variable domain reads KAGVTQTPRYLIKTRGQQVTLSCSPISGHRSVSWYQQTPGQGLQFLFEYFSETQRNKGNFPGRFSGRQFSNSRSEMNVSTLELGDSALYLCASSLTQGGGTEAFFGQGTRLTVV.

The chain couples TRBV9 to TRBJ2-7; no definite D call. Germline V gene lookup returns CDR1 SGDLS and CDR2 YYNGEE. CDR3 length: 14 residues. The ends were cut back, 4 bases at V and 2 bases at J, with 13 bases in the middle. The CDR3 region has the DNA TGTGCCAGCAGCCCAAATTCCCAAGCCTACGAGCAGTACTTC. It encodes CASSPNSQAYEQYF. The variable domain in full, with the rest retrieved from reference TRBV9 and TRBJ2-7, is DSGVTQTPKHLITATGQRVTLRCSPRSGDLSVYWYQQSLDQGLQFLIQYYNGEERAKGNILERFSAQQFPDLHSELNLSSLELGDSALYFCASSPNSQAYEQYFGPGTRLTVT.

The CDR3 reads CASSLTSSTYEQYF. CDR3 coding DNA: TGTGCCAGCAGCCTGACTAGCTCTACCTACGAGCAGTACTTC. The chain recombines TRBV4-2 with TRBJ2-5, with 7 nucleotides matching TRBD2. The J call may be mistaken, given a closer DNA end match to TRBJ2-7. This CDR3 comprises 14 residues. Germline lookup yields CDR1 LGHNA and CDR2 YNFKEQ.

The chain combines TRBV7-9 with TRBJ2-4; D ambiguous. V was shortened by 1 base and J by 1 base, with 8 bases between the two germline ends. This CDR3 has 15 amino acids. Per germline, CDR1 SEHNR and CDR2 FQNEAQ (reference sequence). Here the CDR3 reads CASSLVFRAKNIQYF. The CDR3 nucleotides are TGTGCCAGCAGCTTAGTTTTTCGGGCCAAAAACATTCAGTACTTC.

The rearrangement links TRBV7-9 to TRBJ2-3; D possibly corresponds to TRBD1 (7 bases). The germline V and J ends were trimmed by 6 bases and 4 bases, with 23 bases remaining between them. Germline assignment: CDR1 SEHNR and CDR2 FQNEAQ (reference sequence). CDR3 length equals 17 residues. CDR3 residues: CASRQGGGIGRADTQYF. CDR3 bases: TGTGCCAGCAGACAAGGGGGCGGGATAGGCCGTGCAGATACGCAGTATTTT.

J is TRBJ2-1 and V is TRBV10-2; 12 nucleotides line up with TRBD2. Germline trimming cut 10 bases from V and 4 bases from J; bases unmatched to any gene: 8. Germline CDR1 and CDR2: WSHSY and SAAADI. The CDR3 loop spans 15 amino acids. This CDR3 reads CATHRTSGVYNEQFF. The DNA for the CDR3 is TGCGCCACCCATCGGACTAGCGGGGTTTACAATGAGCAGTTCTTC.

The chain is built from TRBV7-6 and TRBJ2-2, with D perhaps given as TRBD1 or TRBD2 (5 bases each). Germline CDR1 SGHVS, CDR2 FNYEAQ. The CDR3 loop spans 15 amino acids. V lost 3 bases, J lost 1 base, and 9 bases lay in between. The CDR3 nucleotides read TGTGCCAGCAGCTTGGAGAGGGGGAACACCGGGGAGCTGTTTTTT. This sequence encodes CASSLERGNTGELFF.

V gene TRBV27 combines with J gene TRBJ1-5, with 10 positions matching TRBD1. This CDR3 has 18 amino acids. J lost 0 bases, V lost 5 bases, and 10 bases had no gene match. Germline V gives CDR1 MNHEY, CDR2 SMNVEV (reference sequence). CDR3 region: CASSPRDRGKYSNQPQHF. The CDR3 coding sequence is TGTGCCAGCAGTCCCCGGGACAGGGGAAAGTATAGCAATCAGCCCCAGCATTTT.

V and J are TRBV2 and TRBJ2-1, with a tentative D call TRBD2 (5 bases). Trimming took off 6 bases at V and 0 bases at J, with 18 bases between the two ends. This CDR3 contains 17 residues. Looked up from germline, CDR1 is SNHLY and CDR2 is FYNNEI. Here the CDR3 reads CASSPAGYPGSYNEQFF. CDR3 coding DNA: TGTGCCAGCAGCCCTGCGGGCTATCCGGGCTCCTACAATGAGCAGTTCTTC.

The chain joins TRBV6-1 to TRBJ2-1, with TRBD1 matching 11 bases. Germline V CDR1 and CDR2: MNHNS, SASEGT. The CDR3 runs 14 residues. Germline trimming cut 7 bases from V and 10 bases from J; bases unmatched to any gene: 9. The CDR3 bases are TGTGCCAGCAAAGCGGACAGGGGGCGCGTCGAGCAGTTCTTC. It codes for CASKADRGRVEQFF.

This chain connects TRBV7-8 to TRBJ2-1, with 16 bases matching TRBD2. Germline V gene data show CDR1 as SGHVS and CDR2 as FQNEAQ. This CDR3 is built from 17 residues. Trimming cost V 8 bases and J 0 bases; bases outside gene matches: 4. The CDR3 DNA reads TGTGCCAGCGAGGGACTAGCGGGAGGGAGCTCCTACAATGAGCAGTTCTTC. The encoded protein is CASEGLAGGSSYNEQFF.

The V and J genes are TRBV7-9 and TRBJ2-7; possible D gene TRBD2, 6 bases. CDR3 length: 15 amino acids. The germline V and J ends were trimmed by 0 bases and 6 bases, with 15 bases remaining between them. CDR1 and CDR2 from the germline V gene are SEHNR and FQNEAQ (reference sequence). This CDR3 is CASSLASQGGPEQYF. Here the CDR3 DNA reads TGTGCCAGCAGCTTAGCGAGCCAGGGAGGTCCCGAGCAGTACTTC.